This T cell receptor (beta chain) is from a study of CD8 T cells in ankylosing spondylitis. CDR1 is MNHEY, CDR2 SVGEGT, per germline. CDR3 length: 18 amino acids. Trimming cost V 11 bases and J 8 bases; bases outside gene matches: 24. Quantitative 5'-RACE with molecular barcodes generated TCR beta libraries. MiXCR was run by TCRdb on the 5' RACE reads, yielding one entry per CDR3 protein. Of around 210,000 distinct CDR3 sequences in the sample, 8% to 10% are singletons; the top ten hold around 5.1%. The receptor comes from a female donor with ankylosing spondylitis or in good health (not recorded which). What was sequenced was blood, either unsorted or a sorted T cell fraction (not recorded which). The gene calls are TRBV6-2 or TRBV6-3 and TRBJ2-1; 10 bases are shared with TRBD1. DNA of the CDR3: TGTGCCTGCTGTTTTGGGGTGGGAGACAGGGGGCTGAAAGATGAGCAGTTCTTC. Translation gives CACCFGVGDRGLKDEQFF.